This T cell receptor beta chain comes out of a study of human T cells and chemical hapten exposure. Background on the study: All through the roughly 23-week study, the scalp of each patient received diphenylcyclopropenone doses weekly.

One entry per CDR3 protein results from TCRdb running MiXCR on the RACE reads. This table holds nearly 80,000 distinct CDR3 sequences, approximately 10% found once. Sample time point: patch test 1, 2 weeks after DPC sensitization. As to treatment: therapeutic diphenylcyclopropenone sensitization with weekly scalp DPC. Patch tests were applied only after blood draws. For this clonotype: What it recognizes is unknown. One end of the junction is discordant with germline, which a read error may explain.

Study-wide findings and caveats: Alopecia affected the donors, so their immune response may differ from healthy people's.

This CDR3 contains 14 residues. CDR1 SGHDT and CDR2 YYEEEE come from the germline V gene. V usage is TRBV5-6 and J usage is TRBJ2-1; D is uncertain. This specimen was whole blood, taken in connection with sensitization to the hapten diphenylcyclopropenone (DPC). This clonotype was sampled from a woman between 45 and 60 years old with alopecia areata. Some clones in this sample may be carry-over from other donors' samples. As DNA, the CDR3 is TGTCCCAGCAGCTACCGGACCTTCTACAATGAGCAGTTCTTC. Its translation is CPSSYRTFYNEQFF.